This T cell receptor beta chain was captured by sequencing in a study of T cells after yellow fever vaccination. Study summary: Fractions low in cell number were prepared with SMART-Seq v4 Ultra Low Input. Study-wide points: Repertoires sorted by FACS could include abundant clonotypes that are contaminants from the bulk population. Clonotypes found in both CD4 and CD8 compartments made up a small share.

About this clonotype: As yet, its antigen is unknown.

A process of 5'RACE template switching, which added a universal primer site and UMIs, was used to make TCR cDNA. TCRdb re-called the 5' RACE reads through MiXCR, storing one row per CDR3 protein. The table lists hundreds of thousands of distinct CDR3 sequences, 13% of them singletons. The sequences come from PBMCs, collected on the day of the yellow fever booster vaccination. The source is a man younger than 45 who received the YFV17D yellow fever vaccine.

The chain's CDR3 is CASSFAGFQPQHF. In nucleotides, the CDR3 is TGTGCCAGCAGTTTTGCAGGGTTTCAGCCCCAGCATTTT. The chain has TRBV6-5 and TRBJ1-5; TRBD1 might be the D (5 bases). The germline gives CDR1 MNHEY, CDR2 SVGAGI. The CDR3 consists of 13 residues. V dropped 4 bases and J dropped 6 bases, with 10 bases sitting between them.